This record concerns one T cell receptor beta chain sequence. Its target is not known. This sample was included in a study of T-cell reconstitution after alpha-beta-depleted transplantation in children. The study's findings and limits: Diversity of TCRbeta at day 60 was high in some patients, arising from surviving recipient T cells and thymic progenitors. Once a year had passed after transplant, T-cell counts and diversity came mostly from newly produced T cells. The study reportedly traced alpha-beta T cells about two months after transplant to several hundred expanded graft clones.

Germline CDR1 is KGHDR and CDR2 is SFDVKD. The trim removed 6 bases at V and 4 bases at J, leaving 4 bases unmatched. CDR3 length equals 16 residues. Unique molecular identifiers were built into the TCRbeta library. MiXCR, applied by TCRdb to the PCR reads, yields one record per CDR3 protein. Of about 420,000 distinct CDR3 sequences in the sample, 15% to 20% were seen once. The receptor comes from a boy in the first two years of life who had a stem cell transplant for Wiskott-Aldrich syndrome, so the T cells may come from the graft donor. Source: PBMCs, mostly from graft donor cells, taken 360 days after TCRalphabeta/CD19-depleted stem cell transplant. The genes are TRBV24-1 and TRBJ2-5, with TRBD2 matching over 16 bases. The DNA of the CDR3 is TGTGCCACCAGTCAGGGACTAGCGGGAGGGAGAGAGACCCAGTACTTC. This encodes CATSQGLAGGRETQYF.